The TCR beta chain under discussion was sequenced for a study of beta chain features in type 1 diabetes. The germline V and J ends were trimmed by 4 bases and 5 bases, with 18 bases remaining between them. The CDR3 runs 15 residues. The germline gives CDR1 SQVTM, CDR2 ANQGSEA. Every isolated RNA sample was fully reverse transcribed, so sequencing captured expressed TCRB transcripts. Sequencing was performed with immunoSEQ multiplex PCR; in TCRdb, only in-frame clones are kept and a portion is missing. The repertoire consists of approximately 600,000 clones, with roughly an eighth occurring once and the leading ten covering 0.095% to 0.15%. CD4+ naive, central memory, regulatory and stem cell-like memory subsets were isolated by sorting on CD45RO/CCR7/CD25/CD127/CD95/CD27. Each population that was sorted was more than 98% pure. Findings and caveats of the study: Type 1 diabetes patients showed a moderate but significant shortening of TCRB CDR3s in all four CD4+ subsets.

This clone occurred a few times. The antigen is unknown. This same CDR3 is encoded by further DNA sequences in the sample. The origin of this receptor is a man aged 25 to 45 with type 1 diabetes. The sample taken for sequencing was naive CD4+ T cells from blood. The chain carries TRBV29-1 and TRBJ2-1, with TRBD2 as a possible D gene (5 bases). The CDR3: CSVGTDGKKNNEQFF. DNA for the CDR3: TGCAGCGTTGGGACGGACGGGAAAAAGAACAATGAGCAGTTCTTC.